The source of this T cell receptor beta chain is a study of B cell selection in AIRE deficiency. This CDR3 is 13 amino acids long. Trimming took 4 bases from V and 3 from J; bases not matched to a gene: 0. CDR1 is SNHLY, CDR2 FYNNEI, per germline. The study's findings and limits: Of 3657 shared Treg TCRbeta sequences, 31.6% were healthy-donor-only and around 8.6% patient-only. AIRE-deficient Tconv and Treg repertoires matched healthy donors in TCRBV, CDR3 length, diversity.

The regulatory T cell sort gate was CD4+CD25hiCD127low/negative. Assay used: immunoSEQ multiplex PCR; TCRdb lists only in-frame clones, some missing. Of 20,000 to 25,000 clones in the sample, 80% to 95% were seen once. For this clone: Its antigen is not identified.

The sequence came from a human donor in good health. The specimen sequenced was CD4+CD25+ Tregs sorted from PBMCs. The chain joins TRBV2 to TRBJ2-1; TRBD1 agrees at 7 bases. CDR3: CASSGDSYNEQFF. CDR3 nucleotide sequence: TGTGCCAGCAGTGGGGACAGCTACAATGAGCAGTTCTTC.